This T cell receptor beta chain was recorded in a study of blood T cells in healthy people across ages. Study context: Every two T cells gave about one barcoded beta molecule via template switching. Overall study findings and caveats: PBMCs left unsorted prevented a conclusive naive versus antigen-experienced comparison.

The use of a sample-barcoded 5' primer and a J-beta primer mix characterized a second PCR of roughly 6 to 11 cycles. Each cDNA molecule, via a template-switch adaptor with 12 random nucleotides, was tagged. One entry per CDR3 protein, called by TCRdb with MiXCR from the 5' RACE reads. The sample shows fewer than 750,000 distinct CDR3 sequences, about 50% of them seen only once. This CDR3 comprises 12 residues. V lost 5 bases, J lost 8 bases, and 5 bases stayed unmatched. Germline lookup yields CDR1 DFQATT and CDR2 SNEGSKA (reference sequence). To note about this clonotype: The antigen remains unidentified.

The source material was blood. The genes are TRBV20-1 and TRBJ2-4, with 8 bases that match TRBD1. The sequence was obtained from a woman of 80 years or more in good health. The CDR3 sequence: CSAGQGAYIQYF. The CDR3 DNA reads TGCAGTGCTGGTCAGGGGGCGTACATTCAGTACTTC.